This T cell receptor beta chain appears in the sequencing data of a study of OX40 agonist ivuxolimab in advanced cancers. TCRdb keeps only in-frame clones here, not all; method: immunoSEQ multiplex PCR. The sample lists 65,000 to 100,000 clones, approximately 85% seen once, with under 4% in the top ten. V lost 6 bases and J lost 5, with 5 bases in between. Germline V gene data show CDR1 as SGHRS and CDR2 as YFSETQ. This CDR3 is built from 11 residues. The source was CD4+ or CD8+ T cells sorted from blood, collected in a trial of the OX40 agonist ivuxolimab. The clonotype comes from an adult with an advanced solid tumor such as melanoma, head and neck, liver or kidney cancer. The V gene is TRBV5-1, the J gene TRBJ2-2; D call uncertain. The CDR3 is CASTDTGELFF. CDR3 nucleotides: TGCGCCAGCACCGATACCGGGGAGCTGTTTTTT.